This T cell receptor beta chain was captured by sequencing in a study of OX40 agonist ivuxolimab in advanced cancers. TCRdb's table, derived via immunoSEQ multiplex PCR, lists solely in-frame clones and lacks some. The table shows about 40,000 clones, with around 88% occurring only once. The sequenced sample was CD4+ or CD8+ T cells sorted from blood, obtained in a trial of the OX40 agonist ivuxolimab. This TCR came from an adult with an advanced solid tumor such as melanoma, head and neck, liver or kidney cancer.

The CDR3 sequence: CASSLSDRGLGQPQHF. In DNA, the CDR3 is TGTGCCAGCAGCCTTTCGGACAGGGGGCTCGGTCAGCCCCAGCATTTT. The chain combines TRBV7-6 with TRBJ1-5, with TRBD1 identical over 11 bases. The V gene's germline CDR1 is SGHVS and CDR2 FNYEAQ. The CDR3 spans 16 residues. The J segment lost 6 bases and the V segment lost 5 bases, leaving 9 bases of the junction unmatched.